This record looks at one TCR beta chain sequence and its context. Its antigen is not identified. This sample is drawn from a study of T cell responses to AZD1222 COVID-19 vaccine. Study-wide points: Reports indicate that nearly half of spike-specific TCRs are directed at unmutated variant regions. The CD4 TCRs associated with vaccination extended across spike and predominated at 160-218 and 743-854.

Clones were read by immunoSEQ multiplex PCR, and TCRdb kept only the in-frame ones, dropping some. Among more than 150,000 clones listed, more than 85% were seen once. The analysis combined second doses at about 4 or about 12 weeks. CDR1 is SGHTA and CDR2 is FQGNSA in the germline V gene. With 8 bases removed from V and 1 base from J, the gap between germline ends came to 8 bases. The CDR3 spans 13 residues. The receptor was derived from an adult who received the AZD1222 COVID-19 vaccine. The material was peripheral blood, obtained 28 days after the second AZD1222 dose. This chain connects TRBV7-2 to TRBJ2-2, with D uncertain. The CDR3 DNA reads TGTGCCAGCGCTCCGAGGAACACCGGGGAGCTGTTTTTT. This translates into CASAPRNTGELFF.